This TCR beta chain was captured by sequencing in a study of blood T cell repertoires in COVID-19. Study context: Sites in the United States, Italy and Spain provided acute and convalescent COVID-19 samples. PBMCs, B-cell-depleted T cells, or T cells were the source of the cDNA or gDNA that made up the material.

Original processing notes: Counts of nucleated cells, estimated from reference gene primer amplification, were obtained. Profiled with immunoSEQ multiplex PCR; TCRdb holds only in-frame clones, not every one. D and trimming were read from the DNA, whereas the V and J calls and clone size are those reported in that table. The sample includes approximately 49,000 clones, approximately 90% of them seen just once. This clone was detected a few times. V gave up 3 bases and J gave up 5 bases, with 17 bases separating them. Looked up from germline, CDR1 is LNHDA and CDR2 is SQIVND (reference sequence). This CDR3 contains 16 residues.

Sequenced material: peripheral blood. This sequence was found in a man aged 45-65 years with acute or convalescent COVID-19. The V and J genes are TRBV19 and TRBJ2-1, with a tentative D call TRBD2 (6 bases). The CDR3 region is CASSMQEGRLDNEQFF. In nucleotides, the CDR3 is TGTGCCAGTAGTATGCAGGAGGGCAGGTTAGACAATGAGCAGTTCTTC.